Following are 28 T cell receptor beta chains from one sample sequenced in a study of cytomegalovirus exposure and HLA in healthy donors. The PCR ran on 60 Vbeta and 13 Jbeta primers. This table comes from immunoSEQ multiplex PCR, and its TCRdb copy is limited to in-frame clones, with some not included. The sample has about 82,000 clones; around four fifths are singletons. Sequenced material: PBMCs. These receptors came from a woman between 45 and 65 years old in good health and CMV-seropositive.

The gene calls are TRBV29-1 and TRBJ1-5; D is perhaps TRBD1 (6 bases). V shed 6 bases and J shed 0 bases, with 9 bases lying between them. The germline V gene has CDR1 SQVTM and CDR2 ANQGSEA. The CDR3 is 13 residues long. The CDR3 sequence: CSVRTDSNQPQHF. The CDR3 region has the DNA TGCAGCGTCCGGACAGATAGCAATCAGCCCCAGCATTTT.

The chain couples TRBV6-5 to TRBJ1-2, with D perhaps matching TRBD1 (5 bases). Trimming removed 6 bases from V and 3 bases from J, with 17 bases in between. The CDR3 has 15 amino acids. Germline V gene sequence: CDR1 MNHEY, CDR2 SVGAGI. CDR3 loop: CASSRRGGDYYGYTF. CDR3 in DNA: TGTGCCAGCAGCCGGAGAGGAGGGGATTACTATGGCTACACCTTC.

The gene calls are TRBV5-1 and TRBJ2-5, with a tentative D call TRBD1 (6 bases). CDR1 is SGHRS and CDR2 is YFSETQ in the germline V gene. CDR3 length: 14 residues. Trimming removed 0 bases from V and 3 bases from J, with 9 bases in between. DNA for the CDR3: TGCGCCAGCAGCTTGGTAGCAGGGGAAGAGACCCAGTACTTC. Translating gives CASSLVAGEETQYF.

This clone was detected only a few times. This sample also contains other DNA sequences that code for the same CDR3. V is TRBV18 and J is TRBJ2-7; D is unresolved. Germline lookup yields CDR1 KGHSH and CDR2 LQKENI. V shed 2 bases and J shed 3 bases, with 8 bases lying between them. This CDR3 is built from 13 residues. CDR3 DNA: TGTGCCAGCTCACCAGGAAACAGCTACGAGCAGTACTTC. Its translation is CASSPGNSYEQYF. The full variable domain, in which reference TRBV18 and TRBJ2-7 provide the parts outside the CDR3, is NAGVMQNPRHLVRRRGQEARLRCSPMKGHSHVYWYRQLPEEGLKFMVYLQKENIIDESGMPKERFSAEFPKEGPSILRIQQVVRGDSAAYFCASSPGNSYEQYFGPGTRLTVT.

The CDR3 DNA follows: TGTGCCAGCAGTTATACAGGGGGATCCGGCAATCAGCCCCAGCATTTT. Translating it yields CASSYTGGSGNQPQHF. V gene TRBV6-5 combines with J gene TRBJ1-5; TRBD1 aligns across 8 bases. The germline V gene encodes CDR1 MNHEY and CDR2 SVGAGI. V lost 3 bases and J lost 2; bases outside the gene matches: 6. The CDR3 length is 16 residues.

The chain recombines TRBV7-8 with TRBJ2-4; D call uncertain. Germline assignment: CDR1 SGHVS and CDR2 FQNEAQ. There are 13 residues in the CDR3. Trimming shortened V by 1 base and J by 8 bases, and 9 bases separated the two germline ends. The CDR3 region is CASSLGGRDIQYF. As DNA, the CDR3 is TGTGCCAGCAGCTTAGGAGGTCGGGACATTCAGTACTTC. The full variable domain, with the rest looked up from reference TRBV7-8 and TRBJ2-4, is GAGVSQSPRYKVAKRGQDVALRCDPISGHVSLFWYQQALGQGPEFLTYFQNEAQLDKSGLPSDRFFAERPEGSVSTLKIQRTQQEDSAVYLCASSLGGRDIQYFGAGTRLSVL.

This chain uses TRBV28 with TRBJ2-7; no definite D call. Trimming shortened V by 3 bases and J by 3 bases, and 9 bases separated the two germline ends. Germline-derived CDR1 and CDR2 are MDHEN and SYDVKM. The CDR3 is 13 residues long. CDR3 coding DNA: TGTGCCAGCAGTTTTATGCCAGGCTACGAGCAGTACTTC. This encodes CASSFMPGYEQYF.

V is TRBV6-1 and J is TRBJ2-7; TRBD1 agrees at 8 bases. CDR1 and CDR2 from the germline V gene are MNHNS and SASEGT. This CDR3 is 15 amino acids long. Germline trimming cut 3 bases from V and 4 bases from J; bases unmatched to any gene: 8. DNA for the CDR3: TGTGCCAGCAGTGATGGGGGCAGGGGGCGGTACGAGCAGTACTTC. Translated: CASSDGGRGRYEQYF.

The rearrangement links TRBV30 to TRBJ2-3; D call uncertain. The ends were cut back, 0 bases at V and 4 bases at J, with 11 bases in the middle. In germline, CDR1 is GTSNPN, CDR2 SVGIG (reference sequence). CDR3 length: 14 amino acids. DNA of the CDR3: TGTGCCTGGAGTGTACGGGTTCAATCAGATACGCAGTATTTT. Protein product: CAWSVRVQSDTQYF.

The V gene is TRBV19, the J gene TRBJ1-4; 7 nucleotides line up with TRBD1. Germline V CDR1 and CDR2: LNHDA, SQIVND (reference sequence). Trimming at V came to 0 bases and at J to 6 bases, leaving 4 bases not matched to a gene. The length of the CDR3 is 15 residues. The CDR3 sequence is CASSIETGFDEKLFF. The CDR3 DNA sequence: TGTGCCAGTAGTATAGAGACAGGGTTTGATGAAAAACTGTTTTTT. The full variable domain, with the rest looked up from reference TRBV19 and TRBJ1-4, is DGGITQSPKYLFRKEGQNVTLSCEQNLNHDAMYWYRQDPGQGLRLIYYSQIVNDFQKGDIAEGYSVSREKKESFPLTVTSAQKNPTAFYLCASSIETGFDEKLFFGSGTQLSVL.

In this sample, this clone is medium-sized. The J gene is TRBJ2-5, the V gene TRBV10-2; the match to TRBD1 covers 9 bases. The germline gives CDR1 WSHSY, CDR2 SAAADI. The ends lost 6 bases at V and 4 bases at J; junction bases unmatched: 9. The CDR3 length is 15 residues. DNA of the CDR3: TGCGCCAGCAGGAGCACAGGGGGCAGAGGAGAGACCCAGTACTTC. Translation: CASRSTGGRGETQYF.

In nucleotides, the CDR3 is TGTGCCAGCAGGAGCGGGACAGGGAACACCGGGGAGCTGTTTTTT. This translates into CASRSGTGNTGELFF. J is TRBJ2-2 and V is TRBV9; a possible D gene is TRBD1 (8 bases). The V gene lost 5 bases and the J gene lost 1 base, with 12 bases spanning the gap. Looked up from germline, CDR1 is SGDLS and CDR2 is YYNGEE. The CDR3 contains 15 residues.

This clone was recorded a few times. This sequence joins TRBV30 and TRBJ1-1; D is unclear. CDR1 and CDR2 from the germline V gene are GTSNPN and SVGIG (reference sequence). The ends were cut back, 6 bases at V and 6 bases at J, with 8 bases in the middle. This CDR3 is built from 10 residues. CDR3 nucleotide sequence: TGTGCCTGCTGGCAATCTGAAGCTTTCTTT. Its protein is CACWQSEAFF.

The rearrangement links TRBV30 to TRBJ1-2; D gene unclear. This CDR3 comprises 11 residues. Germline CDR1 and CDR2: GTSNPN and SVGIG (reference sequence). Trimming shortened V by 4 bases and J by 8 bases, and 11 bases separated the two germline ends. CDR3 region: CAWTGAWGYTF. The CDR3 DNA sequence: TGTGCCTGGACGGGTGCATGGGGCTACACCTTC.

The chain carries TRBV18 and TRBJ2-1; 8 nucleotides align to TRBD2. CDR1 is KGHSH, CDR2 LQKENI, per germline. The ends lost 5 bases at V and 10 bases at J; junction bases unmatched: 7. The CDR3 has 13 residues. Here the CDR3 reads CASSAAEREEQFF. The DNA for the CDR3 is TGTGCCAGCTCAGCCGCGGAGCGGGAGGAGCAGTTCTTC.

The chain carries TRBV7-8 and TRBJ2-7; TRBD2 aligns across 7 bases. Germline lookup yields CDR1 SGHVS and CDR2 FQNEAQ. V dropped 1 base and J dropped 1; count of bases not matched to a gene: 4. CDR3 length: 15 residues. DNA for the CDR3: TGTGCCAGCAGCTTAGTACCTAGCGGATCCTACGAGCAGTACTTC. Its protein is CASSLVPSGSYEQYF.

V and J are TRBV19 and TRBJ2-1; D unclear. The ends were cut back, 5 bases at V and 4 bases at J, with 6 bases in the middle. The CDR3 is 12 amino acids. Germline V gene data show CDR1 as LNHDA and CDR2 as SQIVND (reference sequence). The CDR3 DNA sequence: TGTGCCAGTAGTTCAGGTTACAATGAGCAGTTCTTC. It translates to CASSSGYNEQFF.

CDR3 in DNA: TGTGCCAGCAGCCCCTACGGACTAGCGGGAGGTTGGGAGCAGTTCTTC. Its translation: CASSPYGLAGGWEQFF. The chain combines TRBV9 with TRBJ2-1; 14 bases agree with TRBD2. The CDR3 spans 16 residues. Trimming cost V 4 bases and J 10 bases; bases outside gene matches: 10. Germline CDR1 reads SGDLS; CDR2 reads YYNGEE.

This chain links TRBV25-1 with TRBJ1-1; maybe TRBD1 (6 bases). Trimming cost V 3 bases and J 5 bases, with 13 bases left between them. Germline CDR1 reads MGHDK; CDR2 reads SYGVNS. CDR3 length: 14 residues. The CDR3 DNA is TGTGCCAGCAGTGATTACCCCGACAGGACTGAAGCTTTCTTT. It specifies CASSDYPDRTEAFF.

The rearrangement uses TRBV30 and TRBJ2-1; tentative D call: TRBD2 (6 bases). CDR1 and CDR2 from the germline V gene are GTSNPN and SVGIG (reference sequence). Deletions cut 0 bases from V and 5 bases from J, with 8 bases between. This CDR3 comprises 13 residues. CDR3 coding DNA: TGTGCCTGGAGTGTCGGCGGGAACAATGAGCAGTTCTTC. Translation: CAWSVGGNNEQFF.

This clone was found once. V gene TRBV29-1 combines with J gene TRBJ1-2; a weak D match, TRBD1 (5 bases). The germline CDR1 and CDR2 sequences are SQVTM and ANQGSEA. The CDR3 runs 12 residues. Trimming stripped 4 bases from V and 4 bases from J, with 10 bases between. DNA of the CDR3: TGCAGCGTTGTTGGGCAGGGCTATGGCTACACCTTC. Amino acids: CSVVGQGYGYTF.

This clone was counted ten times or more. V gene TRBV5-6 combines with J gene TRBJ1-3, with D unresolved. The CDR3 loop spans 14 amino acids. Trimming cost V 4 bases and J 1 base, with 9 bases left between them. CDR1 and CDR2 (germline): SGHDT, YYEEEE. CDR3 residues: CASSPQVSGNTIYF. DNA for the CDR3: TGTGCCAGCAGCCCCCAGGTATCTGGAAACACCATATATTTT.

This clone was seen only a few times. CDR3 protein: CASSQGPQGSNQPQHF. For the CDR3, the DNA is TGCGCCAGCAGCCAAGGACCTCAGGGAAGCAATCAGCCCCAGCATTTT. V and J are TRBV4-1 and TRBJ1-5; D is perhaps TRBD1 (5 bases). This CDR3 is 16 amino acids long. V gave up 1 base and J gave up 1 base, with 11 bases separating them. The germline gives CDR1 MGHRA, CDR2 YSYEKL.

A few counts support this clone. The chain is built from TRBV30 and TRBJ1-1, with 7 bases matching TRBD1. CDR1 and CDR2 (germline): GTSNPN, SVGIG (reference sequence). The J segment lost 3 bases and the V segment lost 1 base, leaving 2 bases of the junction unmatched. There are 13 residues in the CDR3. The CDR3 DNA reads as TGTGCCTGGAGTGCCACAGGGGACACTGAAGCTTTCTTT. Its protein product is CAWSATGDTEAFF.

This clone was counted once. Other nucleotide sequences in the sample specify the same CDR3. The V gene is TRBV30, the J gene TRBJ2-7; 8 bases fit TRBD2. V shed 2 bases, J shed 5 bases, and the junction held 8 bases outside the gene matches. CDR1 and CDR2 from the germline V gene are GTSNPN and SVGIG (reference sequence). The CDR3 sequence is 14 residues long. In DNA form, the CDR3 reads TGTGCCTGGAGTCCCGGGACTAGTCGTAACGAGCAGTACTTC. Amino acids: CAWSPGTSRNEQYF.

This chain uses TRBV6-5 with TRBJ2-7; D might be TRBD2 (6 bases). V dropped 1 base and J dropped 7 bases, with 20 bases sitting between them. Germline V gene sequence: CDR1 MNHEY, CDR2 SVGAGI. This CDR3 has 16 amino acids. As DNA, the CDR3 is TGTGCCAGCAGTTACTTGGCTAGCGAGGGACCTGGGGAGCAGTACTTC. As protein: CASSYLASEGPGEQYF.

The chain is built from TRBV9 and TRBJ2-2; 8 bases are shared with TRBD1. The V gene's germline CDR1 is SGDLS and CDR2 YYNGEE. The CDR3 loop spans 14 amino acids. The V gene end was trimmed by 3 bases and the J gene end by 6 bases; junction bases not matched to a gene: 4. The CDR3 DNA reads TGTGCCAGCAGCGCCTTGACAGGGGCCGGGGAGCTGTTTTTT. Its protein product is CASSALTGAGELFF. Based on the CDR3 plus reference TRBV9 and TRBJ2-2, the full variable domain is DSGVTQTPKHLITATGQRVTLRCSPRSGDLSVYWYQQSLDQGLQFLIQYYNGEERAKGNILERFSAQQFPDLHSELNLSSLELGDSALYFCASSALTGAGELFFGEGSRLTVL.

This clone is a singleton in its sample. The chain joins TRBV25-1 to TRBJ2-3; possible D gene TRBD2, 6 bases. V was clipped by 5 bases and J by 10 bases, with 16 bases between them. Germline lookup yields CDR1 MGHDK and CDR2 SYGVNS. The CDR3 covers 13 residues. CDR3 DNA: TGTGCCAGCAGTTCCCCCGGACCGGGGGCGCAGTATTTT. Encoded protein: CASSSPGPGAQYF.